These 16 T cell receptor beta chains originate from one sample sequenced in a study of blood T cell repertoires in COVID-19 (dated by TCRdb to about 2020). Library prep was done by the immunoSEQ multiplex PCR assay. Entries here come from immuneACCESS through TCRdb and include only in-frame sequences with V and J called. Some clones fail to appear in such tables; in the studies checked, an unresolved V gene covers under half of the shortfall, and the cause of the remainder is unknown. The sample table lists 50,000 to 70,000 clones, around 82% of them with a count of one. Clones ranked in the top ten supply roughly a tenth of the sample. Material: peripheral blood. These receptors all stem from a man at least 80 years old with COVID-19, enrolled during active disease.

The CDR3 sequence: CAISEGVAGGNNEQFF. CDR3 bases: TGTGCCATCAGTGAGGGGGTAGCGGGCGGTAACAATGAGCAGTTCTTC. The chain combines TRBV10-3 with TRBJ2-1; 7 nucleotides agree with TRBD2. Trimming at V came to 2 bases and at J to 5 bases, leaving 9 bases not matched to a gene. Germline V lookup: CDR1 ENHRY, CDR2 SYGVKD. The CDR3 consists of 16 residues.

The chain combines TRBV6-6 with TRBJ2-3; 8 nucleotides match TRBD1. This CDR3 is 15 amino acids long. CDR1 and CDR2 (germline): MNHNY, SVGAGI (reference sequence). V trimming: 5 bases; J trimming: 5 bases; junction bases outside the gene matches: 9. The CDR3 spells CASSTRDRSEDTQYF. CDR3 sequence (DNA): TGTGCCAGCAGTACCCGGGACAGGTCTGAAGATACGCAGTATTTT.

The rearrangement joins TRBV27 to TRBJ2-3, with D possibly TRBD2 on 5 matching bases. Germline CDR1 MNHEY, CDR2 SMNVEV (reference sequence). The CDR3 is 18 residues long. Trimming took 5 bases from V and 2 from J, leaving 23 bases between them. This CDR3 reads CASSPPGEPPEDTDTQYF. Written as DNA, the CDR3 is TGTGCCAGCAGTCCCCCTGGGGAGCCACCTGAGGACACAGATACGCAGTATTTT.

V is TRBV3-1 (or the pseudogene TRBV3-2) and J is TRBJ2-2; D not resolved. CDR1 is LGHDT, CDR2 YNNKEL, per germline (reference sequence). Deletions cut 1 base from V and 5 bases from J, with 5 bases between. The CDR3 length is 13 residues. The CDR3 protein is CASSQVSTGELFF. In nucleotides, the CDR3 is TGTGCCAGCAGCCAAGTTTCGACCGGGGAGCTGTTTTTT.

CDR3 coding DNA: TGTGCCAGCAGCCAATGGGGGCGCAACTATGGCTACACCTTC. This sequence encodes CASSQWGRNYGYTF. V is TRBV14 and J is TRBJ1-2, with D perhaps matching TRBD1 (6 bases). Trimming stripped 2 bases from V and 2 bases from J, with 9 bases between. The CDR3 runs to 14 residues. Germline V gives CDR1 SGHDN, CDR2 FVKESK.

A single count supports this clone. The chain links TRBV28 to TRBJ2-5; D might be TRBD1 (6 bases). This CDR3 has 15 amino acids. CDR1 and CDR2 (germline): MDHEN, SYDVKM. Trimming shortened V by 10 bases and J by 5 bases, and 23 bases separated the two germline ends. The CDR3 protein is CATNTPAGAGETQYF. Written as DNA, the CDR3 is TGTGCCACCAACACCCCCGCAGGGGCTGGTGAGACCCAGTACTTC. Full variable domain (missing parts from reference TRBV28 and TRBJ2-5): DVKVTQSSRYLVKRTGEKVFLECVQDMDHENMFWYRQDPGLGLRLIYFSYDVKMKEKGDIPEGYSVSREKKERFSLILESASTNQTSMYLCATNTPAGAGETQYFGPGTRLLVL.

This clone appeared a few times. This rearrangement joins TRBV6-2 or TRBV6-3 to TRBJ1-5; D remains unclear. The V gene lost 6 bases and the J gene lost 2 bases, with 11 bases spanning the gap. The CDR3 spans 14 residues. Germline lookup yields CDR1 MNHEY and CDR2 SVGEGT. CDR3 amino acids: CASSPARGNQPQHF. DNA of the CDR3: TGTGCCAGCAGCCCCGCGAGGGGCAATCAGCCCCAGCATTTT.

CDR3 in amino acids: CASSEAKGAGGVNEQFF. For the CDR3, the DNA is TGTGCCAGCAGTGAAGCTAAGGGAGCGGGGGGAGTCAATGAGCAGTTCTTC. J is TRBJ2-1 and V is TRBV6-1; TRBD2 matches 9 bases. The CDR3 has 17 amino acids. Germline V gene data show CDR1 as MNHNS and CDR2 as SASEGT. V shed 0 bases and J 6 bases; nucleotides not matched to a gene: 9.

The genes are TRBV4-3 and TRBJ2-2, with D maybe TRBD1 (7 bases). The V and J ends lost 11 bases and 2 bases respectively, with 18 bases between them. Looked up from germline, CDR1 is LGHNA and CDR2 is YSLEER. This CDR3 region has 15 residues. The CDR3 DNA sequence: TGCGCCGCGGGGACAGCGAGTTTAAACACCGGGGAGCTGTTTTTT. Translating it yields CAAGTASLNTGELFF.

The chain combines TRBV7-2 with TRBJ1-2; a weak D match, TRBD1 (6 bases). Trimming removed 2 bases from V and 4 bases from J, with 11 bases in between. CDR1 and CDR2 (germline): SGHTA, FQGNSA. This CDR3 comprises 14 residues. The CDR3 region has the DNA TGTGCCAGCAGCTTAAACAGGGAGACCTATGGCTACACCTTC. It translates to CASSLNRETYGYTF.

This sequence joins TRBV10-2 and TRBJ2-7; D unclear. The CDR3 is 14 amino acids. V lost 0 bases to trimming and J lost 7 bases, with 13 bases between them. Looked up from germline, CDR1 is WSHSY and CDR2 is SAAADI. The CDR3 DNA reads as TGCGCCAGCAGTGAGTCCCCGACTCGCCTGGAGCAGTACTTC. This sequence encodes CASSESPTRLEQYF.

The rearrangement joins TRBV6-5 to TRBJ2-5; TRBD1 is a possible D gene (6 bases). Germline V CDR1 and CDR2: MNHEY, SVGAGI. With 6 bases removed from V and 5 bases from J, the gap between germline ends came to 13 bases. This CDR3 contains 13 residues. The CDR3 loop is CASRNRVGETQYF. Written as DNA, the CDR3 is TGTGCCAGCAGAAACAGGGTAGGGGAGACCCAGTACTTC.

The chain couples TRBV5-6 to TRBJ2-1; D not certain. Looked up from germline, CDR1 is SGHDT and CDR2 is YYEEEE. This CDR3 spans 13 amino acids. V was pared by 1 base and J by 3 bases, with 5 bases between. The CDR3 DNA sequence: TGTGCCAGCAGCTTGTACTTCTACAATGAGCAGTTCTTC. Its translation is CASSLYFYNEQFF.

The CDR3: CAWSITGRGTTNEKLFF. DNA for the CDR3: TGTGCCTGGAGTATAACAGGGAGGGGAACAACTAATGAAAAACTGTTTTTT. V usage is TRBV30 and J usage is TRBJ1-4, with D possibly being TRBD1 (6 bases). Trimming shortened V by 2 bases and J by 0 bases, and 16 bases separated the two germline ends. This CDR3 has 17 residues. Germline V gene lookup returns CDR1 GTSNPN and CDR2 SVGIG (reference sequence). The full variable domain, with the rest looked up from reference TRBV30 and TRBJ1-4, is SQTIHQWPATLVQPVGSPLSLECTVEGTSNPNLYWYRQAAGRGLQLLFYSVGIGQISSEVPQNLSASRPQDRQFILSSKKLLLSDSGFYLCAWSITGRGTTNEKLFFGSGTQLSVL.

The J gene is TRBJ1-1, the V gene TRBV30; TRBD1 agrees at 7 bases. Germline lookup yields CDR1 GTSNPN and CDR2 SVGIG (reference sequence). The V gene end was trimmed by 5 bases and the J gene end by 1 base; junction bases not matched to a gene: 4. The CDR3 covers 13 residues. CDR3 sequence (DNA): TGTGCCTGGGGGGGACAGCAGAACACTGAAGCTTTCTTT. Its protein product is CAWGGQQNTEAFF.

The gene calls are TRBV7-2 and TRBJ1-1, with D possibly being TRBD1 (5 bases). CDR1 and CDR2 (germline): SGHTA, FQGNSA. V shed 2 bases and J shed 7 bases, with 11 bases lying between them. The CDR3 extends over 13 amino acids. The CDR3 protein is CASSLRGRLEAFF. The DNA for the CDR3 is TGTGCCAGCAGCTTAAGGGGCCGCCTTGAAGCTTTCTTT.